Listed below are T cell receptor beta chains from one sample, sequenced in a study of blood T cell repertoires in COVID-19. Repertoires were generated with immunoSEQ multiplex PCR, while TCRdb's copy carries only in-frame clones and drops some. The table records roughly 260,000 clones, about nine tenths of them present only once. Sequencing was carried out using peripheral blood. All receptors come from a woman in her forties or fifties who had recovered from COVID-19. The CDR3 runs from the conserved cysteine through the conserved F or W. Fields, in order: D gene, clone size, V gene, J gene, CDR3 protein, CDR3 DNA. The D gene is left open where the match is weak. Rows may omit the clone size; those that give it use once, few, many or a size class.

>.|.|TRBV5-8|TRBJ2-7
CASSLTDSYEQYF
TGTGCCAGCAGCTTGACTGATTCCTACGAGCAGTACTTC
>.|.|TRBV2|TRBJ2-1
CASSESARLGEQFF
TGTGCCAGCAGTGAAAGCGCGAGGCTCGGTGAGCAGTTCTTC
>TRBD2|.|TRBV27|TRBJ2-2
CASSPPFWREGHTGELFF
TGTGCCAGCAGTCCTCCCTTTTGGAGGGAGGGCCACACCGGGGAGCTGTTTTTT
>.|.|TRBV15|TRBJ1-1
CATSTSASGGGVRAFF
TGTGCCACCAGCACCTCGGCATCTGGGGGCGGCGTGAGAGCTTTCTTT
>.|once|TRBV30|TRBJ1-3
CAWSTLGNTIYF
TGTGCCTGGTCTACCCTCGGAAACACCATATATTTT
>.|.|TRBV27|TRBJ1-2
CASSARGYGYTF
TGTGCCAGCAGTGCCAGGGGTTATGGCTACACCTTC
>TRBD2|.|TRBV9|TRBJ2-1
CASSVALAGINEQFF
TGTGCCAGCAGCGTAGCACTAGCGGGGATCAATGAGCAGTTCTTC
>TRBD2|.|TRBV11-2|TRBJ2-1
CASSPGLAGYNEQFF
TGTGCCAGCAGCCCGGGACTAGCGGGGTACAATGAGCAGTTCTTC
>TRBD1|.|TRBV7-9|TRBJ2-1
CASSLYRDRGQDEQFF
TGTGCCAGCAGCTTATATCGGGACAGGGGGCAGGATGAGCAGTTCTTC
>TRBD1|.|TRBV3-1/TRBV3-2|TRBJ1-4
CASSPFGTGSEKLFF
TGTGCCAGCAGCCCCTTCGGGACAGGGTCCGAAAAACTGTTTTTT
>.|few|TRBV27|TRBJ1-2
CASSPRQDSYGYTF
TGTGCCAGCAGTCCCCGACAGGATTCCTATGGCTACACCTTC
>.|.|TRBV18|TRBJ1-5
CASSPTGRDQPQHF
TGTGCCAGCTCACCAACGGGAAGGGATCAGCCCCAGCATTTT
>TRBD1|once|TRBV6-2/TRBV6-3|TRBJ1-6
CASSDGTAQSTPLHF
TGTGCCAGCAGTGACGGGACAGCCCAATCAACACCCCTCCACTTT
>.|once|TRBV15|TRBJ1-3
CATSRQDSFTIYF
TGTGCCACCAGCAGACAGGACAGTTTTACCATATATTTT
>.|.|TRBV6-2/TRBV6-3|TRBJ2-5
CASSYGLAPETQYF
TGTGCCAGCAGTTACGGGCTAGCTCCAGAGACCCAGTACTTC
>.|.|TRBV10-2|TRBJ1-6
CASSGQSNSPLHF
TGCGCCAGCAGTGGACAGTCCAATTCACCCCTCCACTTT
>.|few|TRBV5-1|TRBJ1-1
CASGLTGENTEAFF
TGCGCCAGCGGGTTGACAGGTGAGAACACTGAAGCTTTCTTT
>TRBD2|.|TRBV4-1|TRBJ2-4
CASSHPGGGNIQYF
TGCGCCAGCAGCCATCCTGGGGGGGGAAACATTCAGTACTTC
>TRBD1|.|TRBV10-2|TRBJ2-5
CASKAATGPQETQYF
TGCGCCAGCAAAGCAGCGACAGGGCCTCAAGAGACCCAGTACTTC
>.|.|TRBV2|TRBJ1-6
CASTRTAPSPLHF
TGTGCCAGCACACGGACAGCTCCTTCACCCCTCCACTTT
>TRBD2|.|TRBV6-2/TRBV6-3|TRBJ2-7
CASSPLAGIAGGQYF
TGTGCCAGCAGTCCGCTAGCGGGGATCGCCGGGGGGCAGTACTTC
>TRBD2|.|TRBV3-1/TRBV3-2|TRBJ2-2
CASSQAGGIPGELFF
TGTGCCAGCAGCCAAGCGGGGGGTATCCCCGGGGAGCTGTTTTTT
>TRBD1|few|TRBV18|TRBJ1-5
CASSHTDRSNQPQHF
TGTGCCAGCTCACACACGGACAGGAGCAATCAGCCCCAGCATTTT
>.|.|TRBV4-3|TRBJ1-5
CASSQVMTINQPQHF
TGCGCCAGCAGCCAAGTAATGACTATCAATCAGCCCCAGCATTTT
>TRBD1|once|TRBV5-1|TRBJ2-5
CASSLGQVRETQYF
TGCGCCAGCAGCTTAGGACAGGTCAGAGAGACCCAGTACTTC
>TRBD1|.|TRBV5-1|TRBJ2-2
CASSSGTGYTGELFF
TGCGCCAGCAGTTCCGGGACAGGGTACACCGGGGAGCTGTTTTTT
>.|once|TRBV5-8|TRBJ2-3
CASSLVGGPDTQYF
TGTGCCAGCAGCTTGGTTGGAGGTCCAGATACGCAGTATTTT
>.|few|TRBV19|TRBJ1-2
CASGTRAHGYTF
TGTGCCAGTGGAACCAGGGCTCATGGCTACACCTTC
>.|.|TRBV5-1|TRBJ2-5
CASTIGHYQETQYF
TGCGCCAGCACTATTGGGCACTACCAAGAGACCCAGTACTTC
>.|.|TRBV29-1|TRBJ1-5
CSVEVSFSNQPQHF
TGCAGCGTTGAAGTCTCGTTTAGCAATCAGCCCCAGCATTTT
>.|few|TRBV7-2|TRBJ1-5
CASSSRGPRGQMYQPQHF
TGTGCCAGCAGCTCTAGGGGCCCGCGGGGGCAGATGTATCAGCCCCAGCATTTT
>TRBD1|.|TRBV29-1|TRBJ1-4
CSVGDRTNEKLFF
TGCAGCGTTGGGGACAGGACGAATGAAAAACTGTTTTTT
>.|once|TRBV29-1|TRBJ1-2
CSVLGAHGYTF
TGCAGCGTTCTGGGGGCCCATGGCTACACCTTC
>.|.|TRBV10-1|TRBJ1-2
CASSELKSDRYYGYTF
TGCGCCAGCAGTGAGTTAAAGTCGGACAGATACTATGGCTACACCTTC
>TRBD1|once|TRBV11-2|TRBJ2-7
CASSPGTGGYEQYF
TGTGCCAGCAGCCCCGGGACAGGGGGCTACGAGCAGTACTTC
>.|.|TRBV24-1|TRBJ2-5
CATSDIPNSQETQYF
TGTGCCACCAGTGATATACCCAACTCGCAAGAGACCCAGTACTTC
>TRBD1|.|TRBV27|TRBJ2-3
CASSLLPGTGMTDTQYF
TGTGCCAGCAGTCTTCTCCCCGGGACAGGGATGACAGATACGCAGTATTTT
>TRBD2|.|TRBV3-1/TRBV3-2|TRBJ2-5
CASSLWGGLALREAQYF
TGTGCCAGCAGCCTCTGGGGGGGACTAGCGTTAAGAGAAGCCCAGTACTTC
>TRBD1|.|TRBV6-2/TRBV6-3|TRBJ1-5
CASSRFPRTGDTQPQHF
TGTGCCAGCAGTAGATTCCCCAGGACAGGGGATACTCAGCCCCAGCATTTT
>TRBD1|.|TRBV30|TRBJ1-2
CAWSPTGEGYTF
TGTGCCTGGAGCCCGACAGGGGAGGGCTACACCTTC
>.|.|TRBV6-5|TRBJ2-7
CASSYLALSYEQYF
TGTGCCAGCAGTTACCTAGCCCTATCCTACGAGCAGTACTTC
>TRBD1|.|TRBV5-5|TRBJ1-5
CASSLRQGGNQPQHF
TGTGCCAGCAGCTTGAGACAGGGCGGCAATCAGCCCCAGCATTTT
>.|.|TRBV27|TRBJ2-7
CASSLRGRSYEQYF
TGTGCCAGCAGTTTAAGGGGTCGATCCTACGAGCAGTACTTC
>.|.|TRBV24-1|TRBJ2-7
CATSDFGASYEQYF
TGTGCCACCAGTGATTTTGGGGCCTCCTACGAGCAGTACTTC
>.|once|TRBV3-1/TRBV3-2|TRBJ2-7
CASSHRDSRIKYEQYF
TGTGCCAGCAGCCACCGGGACTCAAGAATTAAATACGAGCAGTACTTC
>TRBD1|.|TRBV28|TRBJ1-2
CASSSGQGHNYGYTF
TGTGCCAGCAGTTCCGGACAGGGACACAACTATGGCTACACCTTC
>.|.|TRBV5-6|TRBJ2-7
CASSRRGGRAYEQYF
TGTGCCAGCAGCCGAAGGGGGGGAAGGGCCTACGAGCAGTACTTC
>TRBD2|.|TRBV19|TRBJ2-5
CASSFDLAGGQETQYF
TGTGCCAGTAGTTTCGATCTAGCGGGAGGGCAGGAGACCCAGTACTTC
>TRBD1|once|TRBV11-3|TRBJ2-7
CASSFSGGYEQYF
TGTGCCAGCAGCTTTTCAGGGGGCTACGAGCAGTACTTC
>.|.|TRBV18|TRBJ2-3
CASSPPSGRGDTQYF
TGTGCCAGCTCACCACCGTCCGGGCGGGGAGATACGCAGTATTTT